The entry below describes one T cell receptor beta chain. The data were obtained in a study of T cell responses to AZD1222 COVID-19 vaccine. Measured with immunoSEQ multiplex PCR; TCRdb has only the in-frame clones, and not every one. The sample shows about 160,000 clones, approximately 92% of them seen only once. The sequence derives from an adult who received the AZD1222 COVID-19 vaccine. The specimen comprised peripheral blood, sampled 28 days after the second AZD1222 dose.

In DNA form, the CDR3 reads TGTGCCAGCAGCTCCCGGACAGGGCAAGAGACCCAGTACTTC. Residues: CASSSRTGQETQYF. The chain links TRBV5-4 to TRBJ2-5; 8 nucleotides line up with TRBD1. With V trimmed by 3 bases and J by 2 bases, 3 bases remained unmatched. Germline-derived CDR1 and CDR2 are SGHNT and YYREEE (reference sequence). This CDR3 has 14 residues.